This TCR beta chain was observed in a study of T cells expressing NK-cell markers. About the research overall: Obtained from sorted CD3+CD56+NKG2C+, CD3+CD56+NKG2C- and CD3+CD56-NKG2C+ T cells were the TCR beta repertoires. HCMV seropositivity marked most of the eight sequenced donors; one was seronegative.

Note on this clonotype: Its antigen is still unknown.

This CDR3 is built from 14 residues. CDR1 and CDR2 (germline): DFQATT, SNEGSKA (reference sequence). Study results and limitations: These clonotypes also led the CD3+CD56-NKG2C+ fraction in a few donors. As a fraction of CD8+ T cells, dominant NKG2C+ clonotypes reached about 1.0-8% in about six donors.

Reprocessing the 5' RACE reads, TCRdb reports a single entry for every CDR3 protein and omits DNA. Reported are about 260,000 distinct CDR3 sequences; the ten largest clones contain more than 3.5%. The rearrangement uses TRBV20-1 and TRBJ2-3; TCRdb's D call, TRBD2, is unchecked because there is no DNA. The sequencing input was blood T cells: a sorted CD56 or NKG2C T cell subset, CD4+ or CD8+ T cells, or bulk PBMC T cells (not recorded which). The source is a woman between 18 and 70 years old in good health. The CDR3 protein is CSARFKERGDTQYF.